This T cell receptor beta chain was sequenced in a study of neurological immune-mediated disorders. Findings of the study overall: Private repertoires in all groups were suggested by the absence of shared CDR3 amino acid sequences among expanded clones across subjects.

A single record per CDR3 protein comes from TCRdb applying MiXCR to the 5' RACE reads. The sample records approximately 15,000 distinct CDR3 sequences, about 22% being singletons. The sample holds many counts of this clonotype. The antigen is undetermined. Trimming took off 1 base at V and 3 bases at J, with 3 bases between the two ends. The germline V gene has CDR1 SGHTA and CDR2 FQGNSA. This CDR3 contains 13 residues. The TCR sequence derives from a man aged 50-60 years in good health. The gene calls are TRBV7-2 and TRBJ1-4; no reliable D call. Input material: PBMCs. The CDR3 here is CASSLEANEKLFF. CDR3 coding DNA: TGTGCCAGCAGCTTAGAGGCTAATGAAAAACTGTTTTTT. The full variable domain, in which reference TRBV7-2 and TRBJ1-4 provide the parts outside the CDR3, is GAGVSQSPSNKVTEKGKDVELRCDPISGHTALYWYRQSLGQGLEFLIYFQGNSAPDKSGLPSDRFSAERTGGSVSTLTIQRTQQEDSAVYLCASSLEANEKLFFGSGTQLSVL.